The sample holds a few counts of the clone carrying this T cell receptor beta chain. The antigen remains unidentified. The V gene's germline CDR1 is MGHRA and CDR2 YSYEKL. The V and J ends lost 4 bases and 0 bases, in that order; junction bases with no gene match: 13. CDR3 length: 18 residues. Researchers reported sorting CD4+ naive, central memory, regulatory and stem cell-like memory cells via CD45RO/CCR7/CD25/CD127/CD95/CD27. TCRB transcripts that were expressed got sequenced, as all of the isolated RNA had been reverse transcribed. Data came from immunoSEQ multiplex PCR; TCRdb stores just in-frame clones and leaves some out. The sample comprises roughly 500,000 clones, roughly 11% of which are singletons, and 0.045% to 0.06% rests with the top ten. This specimen comes from a study of beta chain features in type 1 diabetes. Whole-study results and caveats: The naive, central memory and Treg TCRB repertoires of patients appeared to be more similar to one another than those of healthy donors. The analysis here could not establish whether HLA type shapes TCRB rearrangement.

Sample: naive CD4+ T cells from blood. The genes are TRBV4-1 and TRBJ2-3, with 7 bases fitting TRBD2. This clonotype was sampled from a woman between 18 and 30 years old in good health. The CDR3 loop is CASSLDYGTTSSTDTQYF. The DNA for the CDR3 is TGCGCCAGCAGCCTCGACTACGGGACTACCTCTAGCACAGATACGCAGTATTTT.